This T cell receptor beta chain came from a study of CD8+CD57+ T cells in acquired aplastic anemia (dated by TCRdb to 2017 to 2018). Looking at the study overall: DNA extracted from sorted CD4+ and CD8+ cells had a mean of approximately 3.5 ug, with a range of 0.2 to 27.4 ug. A CD8+CD57+ expansion meant a frequency higher than the mean frequency seen in healthy subjects. General study outcomes and caveats: Roughly 30 CD8+ CDR3 sequences were found to be shared between patients and controls, but these sequences appeared to be highly expressed in patients and within the immunodominant clones of the patients. Patients and healthy controls showed no significant difference in CD8+ Simpson's diversity (P=0.060).

Flow cytometry had shown CD8+CD57+ cell expansion in the patients selected for sequencing. All patients had severe acquired aplastic anemia diagnosed by International Study of Aplastic Anemia and Agranulocytosis and Camitta criteria. No patient had received any therapy when blood was sampled. In this study, sorted CD4+ and CD8+ T cells from the blood of healthy subjects and of severe aplastic anemia patients had their TCR repertoires deep-sequenced. Patients were enrolled under clinicaltrials.gov protocols 00001620, 01623167, 00001397, 00071045, 00081523 and 00961064 in the USA. Ficoll-Paque density gradient centrifugation was used to isolate peripheral blood mononuclear cells. Before DNA was extracted, CD4+ and CD8+ T cells were sorted using either FACS or magnetic beads. TCR beta VDJ combination and CDR3 sequence profiling used genomic DNA as the template. An Illumina HiSeq 2000 was the platform used for TCR repertoire sequencing. From the authors' description of their analysis: Repertoires were assessed using TRBV/TRBJ rearrangement plots, CDR3 size and DJ length profiles, and Simpson's diversity index. Whichever DNA sequence was most abundant in the deep sequencing data was defined as the immunodominant clone. CDR3 amino acid sequences were screened for sharing across subjects and were compared with published repertoires and the VDJdb database. The public reads were run again by TCRdb, first through fastp at Q25 and then through MiXCR, and only productive beta chains were kept. Rows with one shared CDR3 protein collapse into an entry with the most common genes and DNA. The V and J calls reflect TCRdb's pipeline rather than the authors' work. This sample is represented by 150,000 to 200,000 distinct CDR3 sequences; 50% to 65% of them were singletons. The ten largest account for 42% of the sample.

The germline V gene sets CDR1 to SGHTA and CDR2 to FQGNSA. The CDR3 has 15 amino acids, counting the end cysteine and phenylalanine. Solely the CDR3 DNA is kept, with 45 bases framed from the first base. The V end gives up 5 bases and the J end 5 bases, leaving 5 bases in the junction not matched to a gene. As for this clonotype: Its antigen is currently not known. Base qualities were left out, and no much larger clone turns up one base away.

The TCR originated in a human donor with aplastic anemia. The V and J genes are TRBV7-2 and TRBJ2-3, with 12 central nucleotides matching TRBD2. Specimen: sorted CD4+, CD8+, or CD8+CD57+ T cells (not recorded which) from PBMCs. The nucleotide sequence is given as TGTGCCAGCAGCCTGACACTAGCGGGAGGAGATACGCAGTATTTT. This yields the protein CASSLTLAGGDTQYF.